Listed below are T cell receptor beta chains from one sample, sequenced in a study of blood T cell repertoires in COVID-19. The protocol was immunoSEQ multiplex PCR, while the TCRdb copy is restricted to in-frame clones and leaves out a portion. This repertoire shows about 120,000 clones, 85% found once; its top ten account for 3.5% to 4.5%. Sequenced material: peripheral blood. These TCRs come from a man in his fifties or sixties with acute or convalescent COVID-19. Both conserved end residues are part of each CDR3. D genes are given only for firm matches. Where a row states a size, it is once, few, many or the class of an expanded clone; other rows omit it.

V: TRBV18; length: 16; J: TRBJ2-3; D: .; size: few; DNA: TGTGCCAGCTCACCCCCCGCCGGGGGAGGCACAGATACGCAGTATTTT; CDR3: CASSPPAGGGTDTQYF
V: TRBV7-2; length: 14; J: TRBJ1-6; D: .; size: .; DNA: TGTGCCAGCGCCCCGGGACTCTTTAATTCACCCCTCCACTTT; CDR3: CASAPGLFNSPLHF
V: TRBV29-1; length: 14; J: TRBJ2-2; D: .; size: .; DNA: TGCAGCGCCTTGATAGCGACGAACACCGGGGAGCTGTTTTTT; CDR3: CSALIATNTGELFF
V: TRBV27; length: 15; J: TRBJ1-1; D: .; size: .; DNA: TGTGCCAGCAGTTCCGTGGGGGCGCGGAACACTGAAGCTTTCTTT; CDR3: CASSSVGARNTEAFF
V: TRBV7-7; length: 13; J: TRBJ2-3; D: .; size: .; DNA: TGTGCTAGCAGCTCTGGGTCGGGAGATACGCAGTATTTT; CDR3: CASSSGSGDTQYF
V: TRBV4-2; length: 15; J: TRBJ2-7; D: TRBD1; size: once; DNA: TGTGCCAGCAGCCAAACGGGGGACAGGGTTGCCGAGCAGTACTTC; CDR3: CASSQTGDRVAEQYF
V: TRBV6-5; length: 15; J: TRBJ2-5; D: .; size: .; DNA: TGTGCCAGCAGTTACCGGGTCAGCAGCCAAGAGACCCAGTACTTC; CDR3: CASSYRVSSQETQYF
V: TRBV18; length: 16; J: TRBJ2-1; D: TRBD2; size: .; DNA: TGTGCCAGCTCACCTCCCGGGACTAGCGGGAGCAATGAGCAGTTCTTC; CDR3: CASSPPGTSGSNEQFF
V: TRBV5-1; length: 14; J: TRBJ2-7; D: TRBD1; size: .; DNA: TGCGCCAGCAGCTTGAGTGGACAGGGCGACGAGCAGTACTTC; CDR3: CASSLSGQGDEQYF
V: TRBV11-1; length: 15; J: TRBJ2-4; D: TRBD1; size: .; DNA: TGTGCCAGCAGCTTACGGACAGGGACCTCAAACATTCAGTACTTC; CDR3: CASSLRTGTSNIQYF
V: TRBV7-6; length: 13; J: TRBJ2-7; D: .; size: .; DNA: TGTGCCAGCAGCTTGGCGGCGACCTACGAGCAGTACTTC; CDR3: CASSLAATYEQYF
V: TRBV3-1/TRBV3-2; length: 15; J: TRBJ2-5; D: .; size: .; DNA: TGTGCCAGCAGCCAAGATCCAGGGGGGCAAGAGACCCAGTACTTC; CDR3: CASSQDPGGQETQYF